Each of the 6 T cell receptor beta chains below was sequenced from the same sample in a study of blood T cell repertoires in COVID-19. Repertoires were generated with immunoSEQ multiplex PCR, while TCRdb's copy carries only in-frame clones and drops some. The sample gives roughly 150,000 clones, around 80% of which show up once; around 5% is in the top ten. The sequencing input was PBMCs or T cells enriched from blood (not recorded which). These receptors were taken from a man in his sixties or seventies who had been exposed to COVID-19.

This clone was observed a handful of times. V is TRBV5-4 and J is TRBJ1-1; D remains unclear. The CDR3 loop spans 12 amino acids. Trimming left V 4 bases short and J 10 bases short, with 14 bases between. Germline loops: CDR1 SGHNT, CDR2 YYREEE (reference sequence). The CDR3 loop is CASSMDEYGAFF. In DNA, the CDR3 is TGTGCCAGCAGCATGGATGAATACGGAGCTTTCTTT.

The rearrangement uses TRBV11-3 and TRBJ2-2, with D perhaps TRBD2 (5 bases). V shed 5 bases and J shed 6 bases, with 19 bases lying between them. Germline V gene data show CDR1 as SGHNT and CDR2 as YENEEA. The CDR3 contains 16 residues. CDR3 sequence (DNA): TGTGCCAGCAGCGCAACCGGGAATGGGCTGCCCGGGGAGCTGTTTTTT. It translates to CASSATGNGLPGELFF.

The chain links TRBV28 to TRBJ1-6, with a weak D call TRBD1 (6 bases). Trimming left V 4 bases short and J 6 bases short, with 10 bases between. CDR3 length equals 14 residues. Per the germline V gene, CDR1 is MDHEN and CDR2 is SYDVKM. In nucleotides, the CDR3 is TGTGCCAGCAGTTCAGGACAGCCTAATTCACCCCTCCACTTT. Translating it yields CASSSGQPNSPLHF. Full variable domain (missing parts from reference TRBV28 and TRBJ1-6): DVKVTQSSRYLVKRTGEKVFLECVQDMDHENMFWYRQDPGLGLRLIYFSYDVKMKEKGDIPEGYSVSREKKERFSLILESASTNQTSMYLCASSSGQPNSPLHFGNGTRLTVT.

The CDR3 sequence: CASSTRTGNSPLHF. The CDR3 coding sequence is TGTGCCAGCAGTACCCGGACAGGGAATTCACCCCTCCACTTT. The V call is TRBV27, the J call TRBJ1-6; 8 bases line up with TRBD1. With V trimmed by 5 bases and J by 7 bases, 4 bases remained unmatched. CDR1 is MNHEY and CDR2 is SMNVEV in the germline V gene (reference sequence). This CDR3 comprises 14 residues.

This chain joins TRBV11-2 and TRBJ1-6; 9 nucleotides line up with TRBD1. The CDR3 consists of 15 residues. The trim removed 5 bases at V and 6 bases at J, leaving 5 bases unmatched. Germline loops: CDR1 SGHAT, CDR2 FQNNGV. DNA for the CDR3: TGTGCCAGCAGCCCGCGGACAGGGGCTAATTCACCCCTCCACTTT. Amino acids: CASSPRTGANSPLHF.

For the CDR3, the DNA is TGCGCCAGTAGACAAACCTTCGGGACTACCCGCACAGATACGCAGTATTTT. It specifies CASRQTFGTTRTDTQYF. The chain recombines TRBV5-1 with TRBJ2-3, with 7 bases fitting TRBD2. V trimming: 8 bases; J trimming: 1 base; junction bases outside the gene matches: 16. The CDR3 totals 17 residues. Germline V gene data show CDR1 as SGHRS and CDR2 as YFSETQ.